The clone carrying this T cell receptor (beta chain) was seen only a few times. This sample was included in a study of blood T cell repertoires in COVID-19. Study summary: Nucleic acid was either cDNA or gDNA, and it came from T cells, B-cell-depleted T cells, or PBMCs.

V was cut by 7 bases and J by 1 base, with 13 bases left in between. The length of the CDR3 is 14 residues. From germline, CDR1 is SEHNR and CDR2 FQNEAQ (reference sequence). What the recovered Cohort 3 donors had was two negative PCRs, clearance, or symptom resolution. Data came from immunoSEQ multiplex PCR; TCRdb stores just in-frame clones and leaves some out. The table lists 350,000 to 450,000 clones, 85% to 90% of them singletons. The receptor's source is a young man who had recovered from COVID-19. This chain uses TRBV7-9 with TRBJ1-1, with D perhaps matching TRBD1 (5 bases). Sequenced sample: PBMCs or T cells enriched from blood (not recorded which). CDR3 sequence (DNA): TGTGCCAGCACCTCGGGGGGAGCGAACACTGAAGCTTTCTTT. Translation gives CASTSGGANTEAFF.